The 32 T cell receptor beta chains reported below all come from one sample, sequenced in a study of T cells in Graves' hyperthyroidism and ophthalmopathy. TCR beta CDR3 regions were amplified from RNA. When the TCR CDR3 underwent first-round RT-PCR, the HTBI primer set was used. Via MiXCR, TCRdb re-called the multiplex PCR reads, giving one row per CDR3 protein. The data contain fewer than 450,000 distinct CDR3 sequences, around 15% of them seen just once; the ten biggest clones take up under 25%. Sequences were obtained from blood. The receptors stem from a woman aged 55-70 years with Graves' ophthalmopathy.

The chain combines TRBV4-1 with TRBJ2-3; tentative D call: TRBD2 (6 bases). CDR3 length equals 16 residues. The V gene's germline CDR1 is MGHRA and CDR2 YSYEKL. Trimming shortened V by 4 bases and J by 1 base, and 15 bases separated the two germline ends. The CDR3 loop reads CASSPSSPSGTDTQYF. CDR3 DNA: TGCGCCAGCAGCCCCTCCAGCCCTAGCGGCACAGATACGCAGTATTTT.

This clonotype was counted many times. This CDR3 is CASRQPGEETQYF. The CDR3 region has the DNA TGTGCCAGCAGACAACCCGGGGAAGAGACCCAGTACTTC. This chain connects TRBV6-1 to TRBJ2-5; maybe TRBD2 (5 bases). The V end lost 6 bases, the J end lost 3 bases, and 11 bases lay between the germline ends. The CDR3 consists of 13 residues. Germline V gene sequence: CDR1 MNHNS, CDR2 SASEGT.

V is TRBV20-1 and J is TRBJ2-6; TRBD1 is a possible D gene (6 bases). CDR1 is DFQATT and CDR2 is SNEGSKA in the germline V gene (reference sequence). Between the trimmed V and J ends, which lost 6 bases and 4 bases, there was a span of 13 bases. This CDR3 contains 14 residues. CDR3 residues: CSAPNRAGANVLTF. In DNA form, the CDR3 reads TGCAGTGCCCCGAACAGGGCGGGGGCCAACGTCCTGACTTTC.

This clonotype was found many times. This sequence joins TRBV6-2 or TRBV6-3 and TRBJ1-5; TRBD1 agrees at 11 bases. Germline trimming cut 5 bases from V and 6 bases from J; bases unmatched to any gene: 6. Per germline, CDR1 MNHEY and CDR2 SVGEGT. This CDR3 region has 15 residues. CDR3 sequence reads: CASSSGQGAVQPQHF. The CDR3 nucleotides are TGTGCCAGCAGTAGTGGACAGGGGGCGGTTCAGCCCCAGCATTTT.

The table lists this clonotype with many counts. The chain employs TRBV12-3 or TRBV12-4 and TRBJ2-3; 7 nucleotides line up with TRBD2. This CDR3 is built from 15 residues. With V trimmed by 7 bases and J by 0 bases, 7 bases remained unmatched. The CDR3 loop is CASTGGVTSTDTQYF. The CDR3 bases are TGTGCCAGCACTGGGGGGGTGACGAGCACAGATACGCAGTATTTT.

There are a few counts of this clonotype. The rearrangement joins TRBV4-2 to TRBJ1-4; 7 nucleotides line up with TRBD1. The V and J ends lost 0 bases and 7 bases, in that order; junction bases with no gene match: 14. Germline values: CDR1 LGHNA, CDR2 YNFKEQ. The CDR3 has 18 residues. DNA for the CDR3: TGTGCCAGCAGCCAAGATGGGACAGCGGCCTTCAGCGGTGAAAAACTGTTTTTT. Amino acid sequence: CASSQDGTAAFSGEKLFF.

At least ten counts were recorded for this clonotype. The gene calls are TRBV10-3 and TRBJ1-1; the D gene is possibly TRBD1 (5 bases). The V end was cut by 3 bases, the J end by 1 base, with 12 bases between. The CDR3 has 15 residues. Germline V gene lookup returns CDR1 ENHRY and CDR2 SYGVKD. The CDR3 DNA reads as TGTGCCATCAGTGATCCCACCGGGACGAACACTGAAGCTTTCTTT. Translation gives CAISDPTGTNTEAFF.

This clonotype showed up many times. This sequence joins TRBV10-3 and TRBJ2-5; D may be TRBD2 (6 bases). This CDR3 has 15 residues. Germline V gene data show CDR1 as ENHRY and CDR2 as SYGVKD. V was cut by 4 bases and J by 5 bases, with 17 bases left in between. For the CDR3, the DNA is TGTGCCATCAGTGTGTCCGGGAGTGATCGGGAGACCCAGTACTTC. As protein: CAISVSGSDRETQYF.

This clonotype was detected many times. The genes are TRBV7-8 and TRBJ2-1, with 16 nucleotides matching TRBD2. V was clipped by 3 bases and J by 9 bases; unmatched bases: 11. This CDR3 spans 18 amino acids. Germline CDR1 is SGHVS and CDR2 is FQNEAQ. The chain's CDR3 is CASSFSRGLAGGRSEQFF. The DNA of the CDR3 is TGTGCCAGCAGCTTCAGTCGGGGACTAGCGGGAGGGCGCAGTGAGCAGTTCTTC.

About this clonotype itself: It may be a read error: a sequence one base away is much more abundant. V gene TRBV6-1 combines with J gene TRBJ2-1, with D possibly matching TRBD2 (5 bases). Trimming took 6 bases from V and 4 from J, leaving 16 bases between them. This CDR3 spans 15 amino acids. Germline loops: CDR1 MNHNS, CDR2 SASEGT. The CDR3 is CASSEISALYNEQFF. The DNA for the CDR3 is TGTGCCAGCAGCGAGATTAGCGCCTTATACAATGAGCAGTTCTTC.

The chain's CDR3 is CASSQSTGTGVNEQYF. The CDR3 nucleotides are TGCGCCAGCAGCCAATCAACCGGGACAGGGGTAAACGAGCAGTACTTC. The genes are TRBV4-1 and TRBJ2-7; 10 bases are shared with TRBD1. Germline V lookup: CDR1 MGHRA, CDR2 YSYEKL. J was trimmed by 5 bases and V by 2 bases; bases with no gene match: 9. The CDR3 runs to 16 residues.

The chain links TRBV7-8 to TRBJ2-1, with TRBD2 identical over 9 bases. Germline V CDR1 and CDR2: SGHVS, FQNEAQ. V lost 2 bases and J lost 2; bases outside the gene matches: 4. The CDR3 runs 16 residues. The CDR3 coding sequence is TGTGCCAGCAGCTTACTCAGCGGGAGGACCTACAATGAGCAGTTCTTC. Protein: CASSLLSGRTYNEQFF.

The table lists this clonotype with a few counts. The CDR3 coding sequence is TGCGCCAGCAGCCAGGACAGCCGCCCTATGGATTCACCCCTCCACTTT. Its protein is CASSQDSRPMDSPLHF. V is TRBV5-1 and J is TRBJ1-6, with D possibly matching TRBD1 (6 bases). Germline V gene sequence: CDR1 SGHRS, CDR2 YFSETQ. The V gene lost 4 bases and the J gene lost 8 bases, with 19 bases spanning the gap. This CDR3 comprises 16 residues.

At least ten counts were recorded for this clonotype. The chain links TRBV5-6 to TRBJ1-2, with D tentatively TRBD1 (5 bases). The germline V gene has CDR1 SGHDT and CDR2 YYEEEE. With 2 bases removed from V and 5 bases from J, the gap between germline ends came to 10 bases. The length of the CDR3 is 13 residues. The CDR3 nucleotides are TGTGCCAGCAGCTTCGAGACAGCTTATGGCTACACCTTC. Amino acid sequence: CASSFETAYGYTF.

This clonotype was picked up many times. The rearrangement uses TRBV28 and TRBJ2-2; D ambiguous. Germline V gene sequence: CDR1 MDHEN, CDR2 SYDVKM. The V end lost 7 bases, the J end lost 3 bases, and 12 bases lay between the germline ends. CDR3 length equals 14 residues. The CDR3 reads CASTSPRDTGELFF. The CDR3, as DNA: TGTGCCAGCACCTCCCCTAGGGACACCGGGGAGCTGTTTTTT.

This clonotype was counted ten times or more. The V gene is TRBV6-5, the J gene TRBJ2-5; TRBD1 aligns across 10 bases. The J segment lost 3 bases and the V segment lost 0 bases, leaving 7 bases of the junction unmatched. The germline CDR1 and CDR2 sequences are MNHEY and SVGAGI. The CDR3 has 17 amino acids. CDR3 in amino acids: CASSYSFPGQGKETQYF. The CDR3 nucleotides are TGTGCCAGCAGTTACTCGTTTCCGGGACAGGGGAAAGAGACCCAGTACTTC.

This clonotype was counted ten times or more. The J gene is TRBJ2-1, the V gene TRBV2, with TRBD1 matching 10 bases. Germline CDR1 SNHLY, CDR2 FYNNEI. This CDR3 region has 15 residues. The V gene end was trimmed by 7 bases and the J gene end by 6 bases; junction bases not matched to a gene: 9. In DNA form, the CDR3 reads TGTGCCAGCACATGGGAGGGACAGGGGACCAATGAGCAGTTCTTC. It is translated as CASTWEGQGTNEQFF.

This clonotype was detected ten times or more. The chain is built from TRBV7-2 and TRBJ2-5; 14 positions agree with TRBD2. The CDR3 spans 18 residues. J gave up 4 bases and V 5 bases, and 12 bases lay outside the gene matches. CDR1 is SGHTA and CDR2 is FQGNSA in the germline V gene. The CDR3 region is CASSPGLAGGPRAETQYF. CDR3 bases: TGTGCCAGCAGCCCCGGACTAGCGGGAGGCCCCCGGGCAGAGACCCAGTACTTC.

This clonotype was counted ten times or more. The rearrangement uses TRBV20-1 and TRBJ2-5; maybe TRBD2 (6 bases). This CDR3 spans 14 amino acids. Trimming cost V 6 bases and J 0 bases, with 14 bases left between them. Per the germline V gene, CDR1 is DFQATT and CDR2 is SNEGSKA (reference sequence). CDR3 protein: CSANLGGYQETQYF. The CDR3 DNA follows: TGCAGTGCAAATTTAGGAGGGTACCAAGAGACCCAGTACTTC.

This rearrangement joins TRBV19 to TRBJ2-6; D may be TRBD1 (7 bases). CDR1 and CDR2 from the germline V gene are LNHDA and SQIVND (reference sequence). V lost 6 bases and J 0 bases, leaving 21 bases between the germline ends. There are 19 residues in the CDR3. The CDR3: CASSLGRQGLFSGANVLTF. In DNA form, the CDR3 reads TGTGCCAGTAGCCTAGGGAGACAGGGACTTTTCTCTGGGGCCAACGTCCTGACTTTC.

Concerning this clonotype: This may come from a read error, since a much larger clone is one base off. This chain links TRBV7-3 with TRBJ2-2, with 8 positions matching TRBD1. The junction had 15 bases not matched to a gene; V was cut back by 5 bases and J by 4 bases. CDR3 size: 18 residues. Germline values: CDR1 SGHTA, CDR2 FQGTGA. The CDR3 is CASSPTLAGQVPTGELFF. The CDR3 bases are TGTGCCAGCAGCCCAACCCTGGCGGGACAGGTGCCCACCGGGGAGCTGTTTTTT.

This rearrangement joins TRBV10-1 to TRBJ2-7; 8 bases are shared with TRBD1. This CDR3 comprises 13 residues. Germline V gene sequence: CDR1 WNHNN, CDR2 SYGVQD (reference sequence). The ends lost 4 bases at V and 5 bases at J; junction bases unmatched: 4. The CDR3 DNA reads as TGCGCCAGCAGTGCGGGGACAGGAGACGAGCAGTACTTC. It encodes CASSAGTGDEQYF.

This clonotype was detected ten times or more. The V and J genes are TRBV10-3 and TRBJ2-7; D is possibly TRBD2 (6 bases). The germline V gene encodes CDR1 ENHRY and CDR2 SYGVKD. V was clipped by 2 bases and J by 2 bases, with 10 bases between them. The CDR3 is 14 amino acids. CDR3 sequence (DNA): TGTGCCATCAGTGAGGGGGGGTTGCCCTACGAGCAGTACTTC. Amino acid sequence: CAISEGGLPYEQYF.

Many counts were recorded for this clonotype. V is TRBV6-2 or TRBV6-3 and J is TRBJ2-7; 9 bases are shared with TRBD1. The ends lost 6 bases at V and 3 bases at J; junction bases unmatched: 9. Germline V gene data show CDR1 as MNHEY and CDR2 as SVGEGT. The CDR3 contains 15 residues. The CDR3 region has the DNA TGTGCCAGCAGCCCCCTGCGGGACAGGGTCTACGAGCAGTACTTC. It is translated as CASSPLRDRVYEQYF.

This clonotype was seen ten or more times. This chain links TRBV19 with TRBJ2-1, with a possible D match to TRBD2 (6 bases). The CDR3 spans 16 residues. Trimming cost V 5 bases and J 1 base, with 15 bases left between them. Germline-derived CDR1 and CDR2 are LNHDA and SQIVND (reference sequence). This chain's CDR3 is CASSRLGTGSYNEQFF. The CDR3 DNA reads TGTGCCAGTAGTCGTCTCGGGACTGGATCCTACAATGAGCAGTTCTTC.

This clonotype has a count of ten or more. V and J are TRBV28 and TRBJ2-3, with 7 bases aligning to TRBD2. V shed 6 bases and J 5 bases; nucleotides not matched to a gene: 5. This CDR3 is built from 13 residues. Germline loops: CDR1 MDHEN, CDR2 SYDVKM. This CDR3 reads CASRSAGEDTQYF. The CDR3 DNA reads TGTGCCAGCAGGTCGGCGGGGGAAGATACGCAGTATTTT.

This clonotype occurred many times. The chain is built from TRBV11-2 and TRBJ2-1, with TRBD2 matching over 9 bases. Trimming took 5 bases from V and 5 from J; bases not matched to a gene: 10. The germline V gene has CDR1 SGHAT and CDR2 FQNNGV. The CDR3 has 16 amino acids. In DNA form, the CDR3 reads TGTGCCAGCAGCGCCCTGTCTAGCGGGATTGACAATGAGCAGTTCTTC. It codes for CASSALSSGIDNEQFF. The variable domain in full, completed from reference TRBV11-2 and TRBJ2-1, reads EAGVAQSPRYKIIEKRQSVAFWCNPISGHATLYWYQQILGQGPKLLIQFQNNGVVDDSQLPKDRFSAERLKGVDSTLKIQPAKLEDSAVYLCASSALSSGIDNEQFFGPGTRLTVL.

The rearrangement links TRBV3-1 to TRBJ2-7; D is undetermined. With 1 base removed from V and 2 bases from J, the gap between germline ends came to 9 bases. This CDR3 contains 14 residues. Germline values: CDR1 LGHDT, CDR2 YNNKEL (reference sequence). The CDR3, as DNA: TGTGCCAGCAGCCAAGGTGGTAGAACCTACGAGCAGTACTTC. This encodes CASSQGGRTYEQYF.

This clonotype has ten or more counts. This chain connects TRBV6-1 to TRBJ2-2; D is perhaps TRBD1 (5 bases). The V gene lost 2 bases and the J gene lost 4 bases, with 11 bases spanning the gap. The length of the CDR3 is 15 residues. Germline-derived CDR1 and CDR2 are MNHNS and SASEGT. CDR3 sequence reads: CASSEPSDSTGELFF. CDR3 nucleotides: TGTGCCAGCAGTGAACCCTCTGACAGCACCGGGGAGCTGTTTTTT.

V is TRBV9 and J is TRBJ1-1, with a tentative D call TRBD1 (5 bases). The CDR3 contains 14 residues. The germline V and J ends were trimmed by 0 bases and 4 bases, with 10 bases remaining between them. CDR1 and CDR2 from the germline V gene are SGDLS and YYNGEE. The chain's CDR3 is CASSVVGQGTEAFF. CDR3 coding DNA: TGTGCCAGCAGCGTAGTAGGGCAGGGCACTGAAGCTTTCTTT.

At least ten counts were recorded for this clonotype. V gene TRBV5-1 combines with J gene TRBJ2-1, with 12 bases fitting TRBD2. The trim removed 1 base at V and 2 bases at J, leaving 4 bases unmatched. In germline, CDR1 is SGHRS, CDR2 YFSETQ. The CDR3 runs to 17 residues. In DNA form, the CDR3 reads TGCGCCAGCAGCTTGAGGCCTAGCGGGAGGGCCTACAATGAGCAGTTCTTC. It encodes CASSLRPSGRAYNEQFF.

This chain joins TRBV4-1 and TRBJ2-5; 7 positions match TRBD2. J lost 5 bases, V lost 6 bases, and 15 bases had no gene match. This CDR3 contains 16 residues. Germline V gene lookup returns CDR1 MGHRA and CDR2 YSYEKL. CDR3 sequence: CASSQGGRGGLETQYF. In DNA, the CDR3 is TGCGCCAGCAGTCAGGGAGGGAGGGGAGGTCTGGAGACCCAGTACTTC.